What follows describes a single T cell receptor beta chain. The data derive from a study of blood T cell repertoires in COVID-19. Study-wide context: The study drew acute and convalescent COVID-19 samples from the United States, Italy and Spain.

V was clipped by 3 bases and J by 6 bases, with 15 bases between them. CDR1 and CDR2 (germline): MNHEY, SVGAGI. This CDR3 region has 15 residues. Original processing methods: Scientists estimated how many nucleated cells there were by amplifying reference gene primers. Data came from immunoSEQ multiplex PCR; TCRdb stores just in-frame clones and leaves some out. V and J calls and clone size are copied from that table; D and trimming were computed from the DNA. Of 70,000 to 75,000 clones in the sample, 81% were seen once. The rearrangement links TRBV6-5 to TRBJ2-1; D might be TRBD1 (6 bases). What was sequenced was peripheral blood. The origin of this receptor is a woman in her 70s with acute or convalescent COVID-19. The CDR3 is CASSYRPLDSNEQFF. CDR3 sequence (DNA): TGTGCCAGCAGTTATCGCCCCCTGGACAGCAATGAGCAGTTCTTC.